Listed below are T cell receptor beta chains from one sample, sequenced in a study of OX40 agonist ivuxolimab in advanced cancers. Some clones are missing from TCRdb's copy, which holds only in-frame ones; the method was immunoSEQ multiplex PCR. The top ten clones hold roughly 1.3% of a sample with approximately 61,000 clones, around 90% of them seen once. Source: CD4+ or CD8+ T cells sorted from blood, taken in a trial of the OX40 agonist ivuxolimab. Source of these receptors: an adult with an advanced solid tumor such as melanoma, head and neck, liver or kidney cancer. The CDR3 runs from the conserved cysteine through the conserved F or W. D genes are given only for firm matches. Only part of the rows carry a size: once, few, many, or a class if the clone is expanded.

D: -
J: TRBJ1-1
size: -
V: TRBV2
CDR3: CASTGPAGRRTEAFF
DNA: TGTGCCAGCACTGGGCCGGCTGGGCGACGGACTGAAGCTTTCTTT

D: -
J: TRBJ2-3
size: -
V: TRBV10-1
CDR3: CASREGEGTDTQYF
DNA: TGCGCCAGCAGAGAGGGGGAGGGCACAGATACGCAGTATTTT

D: -
J: TRBJ2-4
size: -
V: TRBV19
CDR3: CASSDRVLAKNIQYF
DNA: TGTGCCAGTAGCGATAGAGTTCTAGCCAAAAACATTCAGTACTTC

D: TRBD2
J: TRBJ2-7
size: -
V: TRBV18
CDR3: CASSPQREGEQYF
DNA: TGTGCCAGCTCACCACAACGGGAGGGCGAGCAGTACTTC

D: TRBD2
J: TRBJ2-7
size: -
V: TRBV6-5
CDR3: CASSYAGEDYEQYF
DNA: TGTGCCAGCAGTTATGCGGGAGAAGACTACGAGCAGTACTTC

D: -
J: TRBJ1-5
size: -
V: TRBV7-9
CDR3: CASSETVSNQPQHF
DNA: TGTGCCAGCAGCGAGACGGTTAGCAATCAGCCCCAGCATTTT

D: TRBD2
J: TRBJ2-4
size: -
V: TRBV5-8
CDR3: CASSLAGGGRNIQYF
DNA: TGTGCCAGCAGCTTGGCCGGGGGGGGACGAAACATTCAGTACTTC

D: TRBD2
J: TRBJ2-1
size: -
V: TRBV5-1
CDR3: CASSFSGGSYNEQFF
DNA: TGCGCCAGCAGCTTTAGCGGGGGGTCCTACAATGAGCAGTTCTTC

D: -
J: TRBJ1-5
size: -
V: TRBV30
CDR3: CAWSVPRGGQPQHF
DNA: TGTGCCTGGAGTGTACCCCGAGGGGGTCAGCCCCAGCATTTT

D: -
J: TRBJ2-2
size: -
V: TRBV2
CDR3: CASRPDTGELFF
DNA: TGTGCCAGCAGGCCGGACACCGGGGAGCTGTTTTTT

D: TRBD1
J: TRBJ1-1
size: once
V: TRBV7-8
CDR3: CASSFGRTGSSSTEAFF
DNA: TGTGCCAGCAGCTTTGGAAGGACAGGGTCGAGTAGCACTGAAGCTTTCTTT

D: -
J: TRBJ1-5
size: -
V: TRBV11-2
CDR3: CASSLGGVNQPQHF
DNA: TGTGCCAGCAGCCTAGGCGGGGTCAATCAGCCCCAGCATTTT

D: -
J: TRBJ2-5
size: -
V: TRBV7-2
CDR3: CASSRGLRGAGEQYF
DNA: TGTGCCAGCAGCCGCGGGCTCCGGGGAGCTGGTGAGCAGTACTTC

D: -
J: TRBJ2-7
size: few
V: TRBV7-2
CDR3: CASSWGASGHISYEQYF
DNA: TGTGCCAGCAGTTGGGGGGCTAGCGGCCATATCTCCTACGAGCAGTACTTC

D: -
J: TRBJ2-1
size: -
V: TRBV11-2
CDR3: CASSFSPRISYNEQFF
DNA: TGTGCCAGCAGCTTTTCTCCCAGAATCTCCTACAATGAGCAGTTCTTC

D: -
J: TRBJ2-1
size: -
V: TRBV7-2
CDR3: CASRIAGGAYNEQFF
DNA: TGTGCCAGCAGAATAGCAGGGGGGGCCTACAATGAGCAGTTCTTC

D: -
J: TRBJ1-2
size: -
V: TRBV28
CDR3: CASSYGQRYGYTF
DNA: TGTGCCAGCAGTTATGGACAGCGATATGGCTACACCTTC

D: -
J: TRBJ2-1
size: -
V: TRBV6-5
CDR3: CASRGGTYEQFF
DNA: TGTGCCAGCAGGGGCGGGACCTATGAGCAGTTCTTC

D: -
J: TRBJ2-4
size: -
V: TRBV4-1
CDR3: CASSDTRDIGDIQYF
DNA: TGCGCCAGCAGCGATACCCGGGACATTGGGGACATTCAGTACTTC

D: TRBD1
J: TRBJ1-5
size: -
V: TRBV7-2
CDR3: CASSLAGGGDQPQHF
DNA: TGTGCCAGCAGCTTAGCTGGAGGGGGCGATCAGCCCCAGCATTTT

D: -
J: TRBJ2-7
size: -
V: TRBV6-1
CDR3: CASSDAYEQYF
DNA: TGTGCCAGCAGCGACGCATACGAGCAGTACTTC

D: -
J: TRBJ2-1
size: -
V: TRBV6-5
CDR3: CASSPFRGYNEQFF
DNA: TGTGCCAGCAGCCCTTTTCGGGGCTACAATGAGCAGTTCTTC

D: TRBD2
J: TRBJ2-3
size: -
V: TRBV2
CDR3: CANARGGDTDTQYF
DNA: TGTGCCAACGCGCGGGGGGGGGACACAGATACGCAGTATTTT

D: -
J: TRBJ1-3
size: once
V: TRBV5-1
CDR3: CASGIGNTIYF
DNA: TGCGCCAGCGGTATAGGAAACACCATATATTTT

D: TRBD1
J: TRBJ2-7
size: -
V: TRBV19
CDR3: CASSMTGGYEQYF
DNA: TGTGCCAGTAGTATGACAGGGGGATACGAGCAGTACTTC

D: -
J: TRBJ2-3
size: once
V: TRBV30
CDR3: CAGGPTDTQYF
DNA: TGTGCCGGCGGCCCCACAGATACGCAGTATTTT

D: -
J: TRBJ2-2
size: -
V: TRBV9
CDR3: CASSVRGAADTGELFF
DNA: TGTGCCAGCAGCGTACGGGGGGCAGCGGACACCGGGGAGCTGTTTTTT

D: -
J: TRBJ1-2
size: -
V: TRBV30
CDR3: CAWSLQGNYGYTF
DNA: TGTGCCTGGAGCCTACAGGGAAACTATGGCTACACCTTC

D: -
J: TRBJ2-5
size: -
V: TRBV7-2
CDR3: CASTFVTGSQETQYF
DNA: TGTGCCAGCACCTTTGTTACAGGTTCCCAAGAGACCCAGTACTTC

D: -
J: TRBJ1-4
size: -
V: TRBV4-3
CDR3: CASSQEVGVYGEKLFF
DNA: TGCGCCAGCAGCCAAGAGGTCGGGGTCTACGGGGAAAAACTGTTTTTT

D: -
J: TRBJ2-7
size: -
V: TRBV5-6
CDR3: CASTTPLRVEQYF
DNA: TGTGCCAGCACCACACCCCTGAGGGTCGAGCAGTACTTC

D: -
J: TRBJ1-5
size: -
V: TRBV30
CDR3: CAWSSTEGLFSSVQHF
DNA: TGTGCCTGGAGTTCTACCGAGGGCCTTTTCTCTTCTGTCCAGCATTTT

D: -
J: TRBJ2-7
size: -
V: TRBV28
CDR3: CASSSQQGTYEQYF
DNA: TGTGCCAGCAGTTCCCAACAGGGTACCTACGAGCAGTACTTC

D: TRBD1
J: TRBJ1-5
size: -
V: TRBV28
CDR3: CASSRDSVQPQHF
DNA: TGTGCCAGCAGTCGGGACAGTGTTCAGCCCCAGCATTTT

D: -
J: TRBJ2-3
size: -
V: TRBV7-9
CDR3: CASSPQGLNTDTQYF
DNA: TGTGCCAGCAGCCCTCAGGGATTAAACACAGATACGCAGTATTTT